This TCR beta chain was documented in a study of cytomegalovirus exposure and HLA in healthy donors. Comments on this clone: Its target is unknown.

Germline V gene data show CDR1 as LNHDA and CDR2 as SQIVND (reference sequence). J gave up 5 bases and V 5 bases, and 8 bases lay outside the gene matches. CDR3 size: 15 residues. The primer mix had 60 Vbeta and 13 Jbeta primers. Profiled with immunoSEQ multiplex PCR; TCRdb holds only in-frame clones, not every one. The table lists 150,000 or so clones, around 83% of them singletons, with roughly 2.4% in the top ten. Everyone who donated was a healthy bone marrow donor. Points from the study as a whole: TCR beta V segments were, for the most part, productive about 90% or about 30% of the time in an earlier analysis. In a later analysis, V- and J-gene trimming of beta chains associated with a DCLRE1C missense variant, replicated independently. Researchers left out some V segments, among them TRBV6-2 and TRBV6-3, as indistinguishable.

The V and J genes are TRBV19 and TRBJ1-1; TRBD1 agrees at 10 bases. Sample: PBMCs. This clonotype originated in a woman under 30 in good health and CMV-seronegative. The CDR3 reads CASSPRDRGSTEAFF. The CDR3 region has the DNA TGTGCCAGTAGTCCCCGGGACAGGGGAAGTACTGAAGCTTTCTTT.